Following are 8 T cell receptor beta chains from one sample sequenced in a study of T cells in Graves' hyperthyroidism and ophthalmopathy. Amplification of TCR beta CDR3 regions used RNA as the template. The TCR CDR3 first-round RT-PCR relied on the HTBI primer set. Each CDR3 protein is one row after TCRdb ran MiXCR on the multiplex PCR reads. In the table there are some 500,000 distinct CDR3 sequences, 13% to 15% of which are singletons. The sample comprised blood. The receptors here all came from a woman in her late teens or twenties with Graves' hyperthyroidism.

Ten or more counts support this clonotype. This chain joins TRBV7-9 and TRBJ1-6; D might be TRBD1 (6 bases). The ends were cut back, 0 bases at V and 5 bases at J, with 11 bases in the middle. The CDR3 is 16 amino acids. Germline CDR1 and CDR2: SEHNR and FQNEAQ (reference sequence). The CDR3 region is CASSLARGGNNSPLHF. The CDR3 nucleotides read TGTGCCAGCAGCTTAGCAAGGGGGGGAAATAATTCACCCCTCCACTTT.

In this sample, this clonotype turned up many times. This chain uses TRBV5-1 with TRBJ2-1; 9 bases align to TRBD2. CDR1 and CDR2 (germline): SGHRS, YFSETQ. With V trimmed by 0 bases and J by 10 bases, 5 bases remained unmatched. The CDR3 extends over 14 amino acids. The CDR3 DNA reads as TGCGCCAGCAGCTTGGGACTAGCGGTTGGGGAGCAGTTCTTC. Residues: CASSLGLAVGEQFF.

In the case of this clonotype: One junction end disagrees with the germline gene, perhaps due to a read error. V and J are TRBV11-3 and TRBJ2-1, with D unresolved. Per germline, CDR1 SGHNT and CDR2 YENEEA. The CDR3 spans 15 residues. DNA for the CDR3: TGTGCCAGCAGCCTAGACCCGAGCTCCTACAATGAGCAGTTCTTC. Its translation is CASSLDPSSYNEQFF.

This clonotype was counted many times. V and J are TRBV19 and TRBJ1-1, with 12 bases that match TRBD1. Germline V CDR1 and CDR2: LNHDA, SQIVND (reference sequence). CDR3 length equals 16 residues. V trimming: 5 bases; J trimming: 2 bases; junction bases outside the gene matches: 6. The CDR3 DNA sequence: TGTGCCAGTAGTTCGGGACAGGGGGCTTATAACACTGAAGCTTTCTTT. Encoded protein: CASSSGQGAYNTEAFF.

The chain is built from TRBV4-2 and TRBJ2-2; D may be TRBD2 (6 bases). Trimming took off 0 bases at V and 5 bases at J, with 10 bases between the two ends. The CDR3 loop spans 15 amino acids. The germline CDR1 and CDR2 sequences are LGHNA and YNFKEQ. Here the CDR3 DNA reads TGTGCCAGCAGCCAAGACGGGAGAGGGACCGGGGAGCTGTTTTTT. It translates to CASSQDGRGTGELFF.

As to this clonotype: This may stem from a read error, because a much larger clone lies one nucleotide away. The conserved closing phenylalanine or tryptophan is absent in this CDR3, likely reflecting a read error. For the CDR3, the DNA is TGTGCCAGCAGCCACGGTGGGATCCCGGGGAGGGAGACCCAGTACCTC. Its protein product is CASSHGGIPGRETQYL. This chain links TRBV7-3 with TRBJ2-5, with D possibly TRBD2 on 6 matching bases. CDR1 and CDR2 (germline): SGHTA, FQGTGA. The V end was cut by 5 bases, the J end by 5 bases, with 21 bases between. This CDR3 spans 16 amino acids.

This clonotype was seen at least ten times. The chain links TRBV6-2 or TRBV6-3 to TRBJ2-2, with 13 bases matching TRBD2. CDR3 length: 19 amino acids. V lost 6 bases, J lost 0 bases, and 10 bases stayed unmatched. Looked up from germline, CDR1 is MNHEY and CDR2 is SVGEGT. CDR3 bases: TGTGCCAGCAGGGCAACTAGCGGGAGGGCCCTATCGAACACCGGGGAGCTGTTTTTT. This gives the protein CASRATSGRALSNTGELFF.

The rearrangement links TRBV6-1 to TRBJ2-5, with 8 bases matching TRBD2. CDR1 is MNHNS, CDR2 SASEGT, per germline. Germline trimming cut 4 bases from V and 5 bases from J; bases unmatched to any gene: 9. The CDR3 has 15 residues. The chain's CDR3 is CASSGNGGAVETQYF. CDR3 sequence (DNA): TGTGCCAGCAGTGGTAACGGGGGGGCCGTGGAGACCCAGTACTTC.